This TCR beta chain was sequenced during a study of T-cell memory formation after mild COVID-19. Study-wide findings and caveats: Second-wave clones with a day 37 peak had unconfirmed SARS-CoV-2 specificity. Researchers found some responding clones in pre-infection memory, a sign that cross-reactive memory joined. Largely, contracting CD4+ clones fell within CM and EM, and contracting CD8+ clones within EMRA. A second wave expanding day 15 to 37 was CD4+-biased; contracting clones were balanced.

Points on this clonotype: Its antigen is not known.

The CDR3 spans 17 residues. Between the trimmed V and J ends, which lost 5 bases and 3 bases, there was a span of 21 bases. TCRdb re-called the 5' RACE reads with MiXCR, one entry per CDR3 protein. The profile shows 410,000 or so distinct CDR3 sequences, less than 25% of them singletons. Sequencing was carried out using PBMCs or a T cell subset sorted from them (not recorded which). This receptor was obtained from an adult woman who had mild COVID-19 (a few samples of this study predate the infection). Cell type and time point are not known. V usage is TRBV12-3 or TRBV12-4 and J usage is TRBJ2-3; D may be TRBD2 (7 bases). The CDR3 loop is CASSLLAAGAPTDTQYF. Written as DNA, the CDR3 is TGTGCCAGCAGTCTCCTAGCGGCGGGGGCCCCGACAGATACGCAGTATTTT.